This record covers a single TCR beta chain. The source of the sample is a study of blood T cell repertoires in COVID-19. The overall study: Whether acute or convalescent, the COVID-19 samples came from the United States, Italy and Spain. The cDNA or gDNA used as material had been derived from T cells, B-cell-depleted T cells, or PBMCs.

As handled by the study authors: Amplified reference gene primers provided the basis for estimating nucleated cell counts. Profiling relied on immunoSEQ multiplex PCR, and the TCRdb table lists in-frame clones only, not all of them. From that table come the V and J calls and clone size; the DNA was used to work out D and trimming. The sample consists of fewer than 110,000 clones, approximately 89% of them appearing once. Germline CDR1 reads LNHDA; CDR2 reads SQIVND (reference sequence). This CDR3 spans 13 amino acids. Sequenced material: peripheral blood. V and J are TRBV19 and TRBJ2-7; D perhaps matches TRBD1 (6 bases). This sequence originates from a man aged 50 to 59 with active or convalescent COVID-19. The CDR3 loop is CFLGARGGYEQYF. DNA of the CDR3: TGTTTTTTGGGGGCCCGAGGAGGCTACGAGCAGTACTTC.